A selection of T cell receptor beta chains follows, all from one sample in a study of blood T cells in healthy people across ages. TCRdb fed the 5' RACE reads into MiXCR, producing one record per CDR3 protein. Among 380,000 or so distinct CDR3 sequences listed, over 45% were seen once. The sample taken for sequencing was blood. The source is a man in his 60s in good health. The CDR3 runs from the conserved cysteine through the conserved F or W. Each record gives: J gene, clone size, V gene, CDR3 length, D gene, CDR3 protein, CDR3 DNA. The D gene is left open where the match is weak. Clone size is not always given. Where it is, it says once, few, many or a class for expanded clones.

J: TRBJ1-5; size: many; V: TRBV12-3/TRBV12-4; length: 18; D: -; CDR3: CASSPQGLQKTSNQPQHF; DNA: TGTGCCAGCAGCCCCCAGGGGTTACAGAAGACTAGCAATCAGCCCCAGCATTTT
J: TRBJ1-2; size: -; V: TRBV7-2; length: 13; D: TRBD1; CDR3: CAKLGRGLSGYTF; DNA: TGTGCCAAACTGGGCAGGGGGCTTAGTGGCTACACCTTC
J: TRBJ2-1; size: few; V: TRBV6-5; length: 15; D: TRBD2; CDR3: CASSYGTSGYNEQFF; DNA: TGTGCCAGCAGTTACGGGACTAGCGGGTACAATGAGCAGTTCTTC
J: TRBJ2-1; size: -; V: TRBV4-3; length: 14; D: -; CDR3: CANSPYRGGNEQFF; DNA: TGCGCCAACAGCCCTTACAGGGGAGGCAATGAGCAGTTCTTC
J: TRBJ1-2; size: few; V: TRBV5-1; length: 14; D: -; CDR3: CASTAQGNNYGYTF; DNA: TGCGCCAGCACGGCCCAGGGGAACAACTATGGCTACACCTTC
J: TRBJ2-3; size: -; V: TRBV6-5; length: 16; D: TRBD1; CDR3: CASSWRPGQGVDTQYF; DNA: TGTGCCAGCAGTTGGCGCCCGGGACAGGGGGTGGATACGCAGTATTTT
J: TRBJ2-3; size: -; V: TRBV3-1; length: 15; D: -; CDR3: CASSQDTLALDTQYF; DNA: TGTGCCAGCAGCCAAGATACCCTAGCGCTGGATACGCAGTATTTT
J: TRBJ1-6; size: -; V: TRBV7-2; length: 15; D: TRBD1; CDR3: CASRPYGTDNSPLHF; DNA: TGTGCCAGCAGACCCTACGGGACAGATAATTCACCCCTCCACTTT
J: TRBJ2-5; size: -; V: TRBV6-2/TRBV6-3; length: 15; D: -; CDR3: CASSNLGTPGETQYF; DNA: TGTGCCAGCAGCAACCTAGGGACACCCGGCGAGACCCAGTACTTC
J: TRBJ1-6; size: -; V: TRBV5-5; length: 13; D: -; CDR3: CASSLVQTAPLHF; DNA: TGTGCCAGCAGCTTAGTCCAGACGGCACCCCTCCACTTT